This TCR beta chain was sequenced for a study of T cells in Graves' hyperthyroidism and ophthalmopathy. Study conclusions and caveats: The model forecast ophthalmopathy, anticipating it by a median around 6.5 months before onset.

Details on this clonotype: The antigen is undetermined.

The TCR beta CDR3 regions underwent amplification using RNA transcripts as the source. Researchers ran a first-round RT-PCR on the TCR CDR3 using the HTBI primer set. One entry per CDR3 protein, called by TCRdb with MiXCR from the multiplex PCR reads. The sample includes about 840,000 distinct CDR3 sequences, about two fifths of them seen just once. Per the germline V gene, CDR1 is SEHNR and CDR2 is FQNEAQ (reference sequence). CDR3 length: 15 amino acids. Trimming took 5 bases from V and 4 from J, leaving 12 bases between them. The chain employs TRBV7-9 and TRBJ2-6; TRBD1 is a possible D gene (6 bases). The sequence came from a man aged 18 to 30 with Graves' hyperthyroidism. The material sequenced was blood. The CDR3 DNA follows: TGTGCCAGCAGCGAATGGACAGAGGGGGCCAACGTCCTGACTTTC. As protein: CASSEWTEGANVLTF.